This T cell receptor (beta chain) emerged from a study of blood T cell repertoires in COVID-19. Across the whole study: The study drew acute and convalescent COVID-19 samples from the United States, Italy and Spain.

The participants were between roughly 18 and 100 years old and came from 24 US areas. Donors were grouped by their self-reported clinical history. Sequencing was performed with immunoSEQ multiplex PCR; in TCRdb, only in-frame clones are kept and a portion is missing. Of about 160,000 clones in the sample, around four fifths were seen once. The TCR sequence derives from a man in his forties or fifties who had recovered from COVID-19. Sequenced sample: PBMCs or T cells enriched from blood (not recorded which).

The chain's CDR3 is CASSLLSSGRDYNEQFF. DNA of the CDR3: TGTGCCAGCAGCTTGCTGTCTAGCGGGAGGGATTACAATGAGCAGTTCTTC. The chain carries TRBV5-6 and TRBJ2-1; 12 nucleotides agree with TRBD2. The ends lost 1 base at V and 4 bases at J; junction bases unmatched: 6. The length of the CDR3 is 17 residues. Germline assignment: CDR1 SGHDT and CDR2 YYEEEE.